These T cell receptor beta chains were read from a single sample in a study of blood T cell repertoires in COVID-19. The protocol was immunoSEQ multiplex PCR, while the TCRdb copy is restricted to in-frame clones and leaves out a portion. The sample has tens of thousands of clones; roughly 76% are singletons. Material: peripheral blood. The receptors come from a woman in her 70s with acute or convalescent COVID-19. CDR3s include the opening cysteine and the closing phenylalanine or tryptophan. D genes are given only for firm matches. Size is stated for part of the rows, as once, few or many counts, or as a class when the clone is expanded.

D gene	V gene	clone size	J gene	CDR3 DNA	CDR3 protein
-	TRBV30	-	TRBJ1-1	TGTGCCTGGAGTGTAAACCCGGGTCTGACTGAAGCTTTCTTT	CAWSVNPGLTEAFF
TRBD1	TRBV30	-	TRBJ1-1	TGTGCCTGGGGAACAGGGGGAGCTTTCTTT	CAWGTGGAFF
-	TRBV18	-	TRBJ1-2	TGTGCCAGCTCGCGAGGAGGGAAAGACTATGGCTACACCTTC	CASSRGGKDYGYTF
TRBD1	TRBV2	many	TRBJ1-1	TGTGCCAGCATTGGGGGACAGGGGGTAATTATGAACACTGAAGCTTTCTTT	CASIGGQGVIMNTEAFF
TRBD2	TRBV28	few	TRBJ2-1	TGTGCCAGCAGTGGCCCGGGGACTAGCGGGATTTCTCGCCAGAATGAGCAGTTCTTC	CASSGPGTSGISRQNEQFF
-	TRBV5-1	-	TRBJ2-5	TGCGCCAGCAGCTCGTCGGAGGGGTATGTAGAGACCCAGTACTTC	CASSSSEGYVETQYF
TRBD1	TRBV6-2/TRBV6-3	-	TRBJ2-7	TGTGCCAGCAGCCCCCAGGGGGCTGGGGTCGAGCAGTACTTC	CASSPQGAGVEQYF
TRBD1	TRBV5-8	-	TRBJ2-7	TGTGCCAGCAGCTCCGGGACAGGCAACTACGAGCAGTACTTC	CASSSGTGNYEQYF
-	TRBV18	-	TRBJ2-1	TGTGCCAGCTCACAGGGGGTTTTCGATGAGCAGTTCTTC	CASSQGVFDEQFF
TRBD1	TRBV7-2	-	TRBJ1-1	TGTGCCAGCAGCTTAGGAGGGACAGGGGACCTGAAGGCTTTCTTT	CASSLGGTGDLKAFF
TRBD1	TRBV6-4	-	TRBJ1-1	TGTGCCAGCAAGGGGACAGGGGTTAGTACTGAAGCTTTCTTT	CASKGTGVSTEAFF
-	TRBV19	-	TRBJ1-5	TGTGCCAGTAGTCAGCAGGGGTTGAGGAGCAATCAGCCCCAGCATTTT	CASSQQGLRSNQPQHF
-	TRBV5-1	-	TRBJ2-5	TGCGCCAGCAGCCTCCAAGAGACCCAGTACTTC	CASSLQETQYF
TRBD1	TRBV5-1	-	TRBJ2-1	TGCGCCAGCAGCTTGGGAGGACCGGGACAGGGTTACAATGAGCAGTTCTTC	CASSLGGPGQGYNEQFF